This record covers a single TCR beta chain. This sample is part of a study of T cell changes during pregnancy in multiple sclerosis. This CDR3 has 13 amino acids. Germline V gene sequence: CDR1 SQVTM, CDR2 ANQGSEA. The germline V and J ends were trimmed by 0 bases and 3 bases, with 8 bases remaining between them. Method: immunoSEQ multiplex PCR; TCRdb's copy keeps in-frame clones and lacks some. Here the sample spans approximately 80,000 clones, approximately 95% being singletons. Sample: peripheral blood, taken in the second trimester of pregnancy. The chain couples TRBV29-1 to TRBJ1-2, with D unclear. The sequence derives from a female donor in good health, enrolled as a control in a pregnancy study. The CDR3 region has the DNA TGCAGCGTTGAAGAGCCCGAGGACTATGGCTACACCTTC. This gives the protein CSVEEPEDYGYTF.